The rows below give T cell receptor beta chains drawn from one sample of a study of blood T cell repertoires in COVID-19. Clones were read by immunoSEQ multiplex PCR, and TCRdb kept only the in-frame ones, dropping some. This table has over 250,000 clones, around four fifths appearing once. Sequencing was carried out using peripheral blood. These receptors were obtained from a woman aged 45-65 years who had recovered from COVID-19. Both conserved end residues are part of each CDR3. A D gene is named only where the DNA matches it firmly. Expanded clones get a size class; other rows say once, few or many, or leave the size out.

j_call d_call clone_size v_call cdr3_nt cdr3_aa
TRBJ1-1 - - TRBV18 TGTGCCAGCTCACCAGACAGAGTTGAAGCTTTCTTT CASSPDRVEAFF
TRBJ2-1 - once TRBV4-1 TGCGCCAGCAGCCAGACTAGCTCCTACAATGAGCAGTTCTTC CASSQTSSYNEQFF
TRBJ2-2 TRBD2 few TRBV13 TGTGCCAGCAGCTTCCGGACTAGCGGGGACAACACCGGGGAGCTGTTTTTT CASSFRTSGDNTGELFF
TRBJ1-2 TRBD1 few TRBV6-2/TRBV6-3 TGTGCCAGCAGTTACTCACCGGACAGGATAGCTAACTATGGCTACACCTTC CASSYSPDRIANYGYTF
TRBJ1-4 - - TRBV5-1 TGCGCCAGCAGCTCCGACAGTACTAATGAAAAACTGTTTTTT CASSSDSTNEKLFF
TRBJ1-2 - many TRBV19 TGTGCCAGTAGTCCTGGACAGTGGCCCGGTGGGTATGGCTACACCTTC CASSPGQWPGGYGYTF
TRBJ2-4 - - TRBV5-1 TGCGCCAGCACCGACCAGGGGGGAAACATTCAGTACTTC CASTDQGGNIQYF
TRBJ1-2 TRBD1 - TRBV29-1 TGCAGCGCTGCGTGGGCAGGGACAGGAGGCTACACCTTC CSAAWAGTGGYTF
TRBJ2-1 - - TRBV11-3 TGTGCCAGCAGCCCAGGCACGGACTCTGGCAATGAGCAGTTCTTC CASSPGTDSGNEQFF
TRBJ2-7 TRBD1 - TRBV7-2 TGTGCCAGCAGCATAGGGGACAGGACCTCCGAGCAGTACTTC CASSIGDRTSEQYF
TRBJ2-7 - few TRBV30 TGTGCCTGGAGTTCCAGGGGCTACGAGCAGTACTTC CAWSSRGYEQYF
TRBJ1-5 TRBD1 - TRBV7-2 TGTGCCAGCAGCTTCCAGGGGGCGCTCTTTGGGGGCAATCAGCCCCAGCATTTT CASSFQGALFGGNQPQHF
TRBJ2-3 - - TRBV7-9 TGTGCCAGCACAGAGACAGATACGCAGTATTTT CASTETDTQYF
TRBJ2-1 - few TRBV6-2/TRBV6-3 TGTGCCAGCAGTTACTCAGGGACTTCACCCTTGCGCTCCTACAATGAGCAGTTCTTC CASSYSGTSPLRSYNEQFF
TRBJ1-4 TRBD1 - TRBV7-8 TGTGCCAGCAGCTCTGGGTGGGCAACAGGGGGAAATAATGAAAAACTGTTTTTT CASSSGWATGGNNEKLFF
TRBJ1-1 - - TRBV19 TGTGCCAGTAGTATCCAAGACTGGGTACAAGGGGGCACTGAAGCTTTCTTT CASSIQDWVQGGTEAFF
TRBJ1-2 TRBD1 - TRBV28 TGTGCCAGCAGTTACCGGGACAGAAACTATGGCTACACCTTC CASSYRDRNYGYTF
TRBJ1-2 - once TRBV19 TGTGCCAGTAGTATTGGACAGACAGACGGCTACACCTTC CASSIGQTDGYTF
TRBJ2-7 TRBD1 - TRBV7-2 TGTGCCAGCAGCACCAGACAGGGTCAGTATTGGCAGTACTTC CASSTRQGQYWQYF
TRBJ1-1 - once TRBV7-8 TGTGCCAGCAGACTGCAGGGTAGGAACACTGAAGCTTTCTTT CASRLQGRNTEAFF
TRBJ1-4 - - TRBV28 TGTGCCAGCAAGGGGTGGGCCACTGCAACTAATGAAAAACTGTTTTTT CASKGWATATNEKLFF
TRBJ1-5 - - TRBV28 TGTGCCAGCAGGTTACCTGGGGAGGGGCAGCCCCAGCATTTT CASRLPGEGQPQHF
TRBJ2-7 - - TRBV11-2 TGTGCCAGCAGCCTTATAACCTACGAGCAGTACTTC CASSLITYEQYF
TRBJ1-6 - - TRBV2 TGTGCCAGCAGGGAACAGGGTCTGATTGGGAATTCACCCCTCCACTTT CASREQGLIGNSPLHF
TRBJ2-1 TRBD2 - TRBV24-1 TGTGCCACCAGTGCCCGACTAGCGGGTCCCTCCTACAATGAGCAGTTCTTC CATSARLAGPSYNEQFF
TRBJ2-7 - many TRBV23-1 TGCGCCAGCAGTCAATTAGTAGAAGGGGAGGTCGCACATCCGTGCGAGCAGTACTTC CASSQLVEGEVAHPCEQYF